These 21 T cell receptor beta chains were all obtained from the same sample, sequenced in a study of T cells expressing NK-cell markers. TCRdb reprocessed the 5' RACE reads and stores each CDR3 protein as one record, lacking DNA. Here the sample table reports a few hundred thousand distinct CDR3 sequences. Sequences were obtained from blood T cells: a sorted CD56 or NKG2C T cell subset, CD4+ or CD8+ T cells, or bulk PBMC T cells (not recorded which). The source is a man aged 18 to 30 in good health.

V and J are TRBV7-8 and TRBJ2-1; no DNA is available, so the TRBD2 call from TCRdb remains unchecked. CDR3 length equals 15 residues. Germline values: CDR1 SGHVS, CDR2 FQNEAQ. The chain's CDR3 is CASSQTSGSGYEQFF.

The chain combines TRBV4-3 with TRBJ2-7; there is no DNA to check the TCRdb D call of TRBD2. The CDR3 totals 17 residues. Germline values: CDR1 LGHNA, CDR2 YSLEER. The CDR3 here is CASSQGHGREISYEQYF.

This CDR3 reads CASSQDSPSRGINYGYTF. The V call is TRBV3-1, the J call TRBJ1-2; as DNA is missing, the TRBD1 call by TCRdb cannot be tested. Germline loops: CDR1 LGHDT, CDR2 YNNKEL (reference sequence). The CDR3 length is 18 residues.

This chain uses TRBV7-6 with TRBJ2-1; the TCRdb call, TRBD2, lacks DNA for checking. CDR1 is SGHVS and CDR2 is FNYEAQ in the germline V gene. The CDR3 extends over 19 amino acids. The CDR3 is CASSPRLAGDLRRLNEQFF.

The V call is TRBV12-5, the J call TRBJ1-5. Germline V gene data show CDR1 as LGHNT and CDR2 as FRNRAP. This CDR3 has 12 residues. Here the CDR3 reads CASGRDSQPQHF.

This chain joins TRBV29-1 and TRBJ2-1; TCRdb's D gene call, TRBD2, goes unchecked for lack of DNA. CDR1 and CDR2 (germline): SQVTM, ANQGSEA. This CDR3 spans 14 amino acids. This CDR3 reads CSVGTGARGNEQFF.

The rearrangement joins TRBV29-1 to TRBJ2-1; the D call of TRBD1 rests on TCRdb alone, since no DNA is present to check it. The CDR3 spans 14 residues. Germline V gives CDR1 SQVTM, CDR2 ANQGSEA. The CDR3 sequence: CSVAFPGVLNEQFF.

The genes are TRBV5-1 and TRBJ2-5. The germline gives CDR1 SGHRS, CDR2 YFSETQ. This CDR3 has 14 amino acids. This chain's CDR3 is CASSSGVVGETQYF.

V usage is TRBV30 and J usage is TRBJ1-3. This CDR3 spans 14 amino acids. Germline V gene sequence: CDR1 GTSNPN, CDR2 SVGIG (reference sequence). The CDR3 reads CAWSDSRLGNTIYF.

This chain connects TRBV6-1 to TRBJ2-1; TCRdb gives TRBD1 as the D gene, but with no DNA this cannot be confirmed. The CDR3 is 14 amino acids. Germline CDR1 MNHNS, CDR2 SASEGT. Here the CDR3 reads CASSPTAWDREQFF.

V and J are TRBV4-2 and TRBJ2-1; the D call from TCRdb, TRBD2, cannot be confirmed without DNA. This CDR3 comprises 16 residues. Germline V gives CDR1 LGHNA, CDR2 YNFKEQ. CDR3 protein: CASSQGAGSLPHEQFF.

This chain's CDR3 is CSARTETVTREQFF. The chain joins TRBV20-1 to TRBJ2-1; the D gene TCRdb calls, TRBD2, cannot be checked with no DNA. In germline, CDR1 is DFQATT, CDR2 SNEGSKA (reference sequence). The CDR3 loop spans 14 amino acids.

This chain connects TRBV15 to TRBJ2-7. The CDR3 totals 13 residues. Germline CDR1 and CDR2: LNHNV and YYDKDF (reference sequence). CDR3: CATSRDRLREQYF.

The CDR3 reads CASSISGTGQDYGYTF. J is TRBJ1-2 and V is TRBV7-2; without DNA, the TCRdb call of TRBD1 cannot be checked. This CDR3 is built from 16 residues. Germline lookup yields CDR1 SGHTA and CDR2 FQGNSA.

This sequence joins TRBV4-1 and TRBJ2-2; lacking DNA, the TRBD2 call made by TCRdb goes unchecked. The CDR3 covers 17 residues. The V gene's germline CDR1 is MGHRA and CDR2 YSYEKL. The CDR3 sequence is CASSQDSAGANTGELFF.

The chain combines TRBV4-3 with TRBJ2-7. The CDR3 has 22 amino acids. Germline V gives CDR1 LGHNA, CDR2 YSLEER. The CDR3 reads CASSQGVSGLGFSATLSYEQYF.

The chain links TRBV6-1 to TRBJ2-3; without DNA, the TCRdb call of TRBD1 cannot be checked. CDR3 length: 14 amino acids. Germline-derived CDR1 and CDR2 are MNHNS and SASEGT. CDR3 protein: CASRRGQSTDTQYF.

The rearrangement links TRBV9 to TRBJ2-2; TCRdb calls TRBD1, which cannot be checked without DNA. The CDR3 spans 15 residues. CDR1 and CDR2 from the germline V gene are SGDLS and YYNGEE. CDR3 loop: CASSVARSPGGELFF.

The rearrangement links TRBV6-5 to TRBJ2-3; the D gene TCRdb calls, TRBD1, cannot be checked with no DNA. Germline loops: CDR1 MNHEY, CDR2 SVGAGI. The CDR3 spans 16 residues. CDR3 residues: CASSYSTPEVTDTQYF.

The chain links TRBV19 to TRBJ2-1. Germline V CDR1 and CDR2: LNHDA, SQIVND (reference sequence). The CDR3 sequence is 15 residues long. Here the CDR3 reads CASSAEHSSYNEQFF.

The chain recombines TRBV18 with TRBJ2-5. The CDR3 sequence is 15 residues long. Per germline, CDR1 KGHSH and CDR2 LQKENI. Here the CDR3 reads CASSPTGTSAETQYF.